These T cell receptor beta chains were read from a single sample in a study of technical replicates of blood from a handful of donors. Generated by immunoSEQ multiplex PCR, the TCRdb table keeps only in-frame clones and is missing some. The table lists about 61,000 clones, about 97% of them singletons, with approximately 0.21% in the top ten. Sequencing input: T cells isolated from PBMCs. The receptors originated from a human donor in good health. CDR3s include the opening cysteine and the closing phenylalanine or tryptophan. Fields, in order: CDR3 protein, CDR3 DNA, D gene, J gene, clone size, V gene. A D gene is named only where the DNA matches it firmly. A row's size may be missing; if present it is once, few, many or a size class.

CASSQVGQGAAEAFF | TGTGCCAGCAGCCAAGTCGGACAGGGGGCCGCTGAAGCTTTCTTT | TRBD1 | TRBJ1-1 | once | TRBV6-5
CASSFQGNQPQHF | TGTGCCAGCAGCTTTCAGGGAAACCAGCCCCAGCATTTT | NA | TRBJ1-5 | NA | TRBV11-2
CASSLAGGLGTDTQYF | TGCGCCAGCAGCTTAGCAGGGGGGCTTGGGACAGATACGCAGTATTTT | NA | TRBJ2-3 | NA | TRBV5-1
CASSPPAGTNTEAFF | TGTGCCAGCAGTCCTCCGGCGGGAACGAACACTGAAGCTTTCTTT | NA | TRBJ1-1 | once | TRBV28
CASSLGRGPNYGYTF | TGCGCCAGCAGCTTGGGGAGGGGGCCTAACTATGGCTACACCTTC | TRBD1 | TRBJ1-2 | NA | TRBV5-1
CASNPGMEKLFF | TGTGCCAGCAACCCCGGGATGGAAAAACTGTTTTTT | NA | TRBJ1-4 | NA | TRBV2
CASSFIGQVGTEAFF | TGTGCCAGCAGCTTCATCGGACAGGTAGGCACTGAAGCTTTCTTT | TRBD1 | TRBJ1-1 | few | TRBV4-2
CASSLSGQGAEQYF | TGTGCCAGCAGTTTATCGGGACAGGGGGCCGAGCAGTACTTC | TRBD1 | TRBJ2-7 | NA | TRBV27
CASSSTSGHQETQYF | TGTGCCAGCAGCTCCACCTCCGGTCACCAAGAGACCCAGTACTTC | NA | TRBJ2-5 | NA | TRBV5-8
CASRTSGATYEQYF | TGTGCCAGCAGGACAAGCGGGGCCACATACGAGCAGTACTTC | TRBD2 | TRBJ2-7 | NA | TRBV6-5
CATIGGGYNEQFF | TGTGCCACCATCGGGGGGGGTTACAATGAGCAGTTCTTC | TRBD2 | TRBJ2-1 | NA | TRBV6-1
CASTAGRALGYGYTF | TGTGCCAGCACCGCCGGGAGGGCGTTGGGCTATGGCTACACCTTC | NA | TRBJ1-2 | NA | TRBV7-6
CASSINIVRGYEQYF | TGTGCCAGTAGTATCAACATTGTCAGGGGATACGAGCAGTACTTC | NA | TRBJ2-7 | once | TRBV19